The rows below give T cell receptor beta chains drawn from one sample of a study of blood T cell repertoires in COVID-19. The method was immunoSEQ multiplex PCR; TCRdb's version includes in-frame clones alone and lacks a portion of them. The sample has 55,000 to 80,000 clones; around 87% are singletons. What was sequenced was peripheral blood. These receptors were collected from a man in his 70s with acute or convalescent COVID-19. Both conserved end residues are part of each CDR3. D genes are given only for firm matches. Size is stated for part of the rows, as once, few or many counts, or as a class when the clone is expanded.

CDR3 DNA: TGTGCCAGCAGCTCCCATTCGGGAGTAGGTGCGCAGTATTTT
CDR3 protein: CASSSHSGVGAQYF
J gene: TRBJ2-3
V gene: TRBV7-3
D gene: NA
clone size: NA

CDR3 DNA: TGTGCCAGCAGCTTAAGGGCTAGCGGGACCACAGATACGCAGTATTTT
CDR3 protein: CASSLRASGTTDTQYF
J gene: TRBJ2-3
V gene: TRBV7-9
D gene: TRBD2
clone size: NA

CDR3 DNA: TGCGCCAGCAGTCGAGATGGACAGGGGTTGGACGAGCAGTACTTC
CDR3 protein: CASSRDGQGLDEQYF
J gene: TRBJ2-7
V gene: TRBV5-1
D gene: TRBD1
clone size: NA

CDR3 DNA: TGTGCCAGCAGTTATGGACAGGGTTGGGAGACCCAGTACTTC
CDR3 protein: CASSYGQGWETQYF
J gene: TRBJ2-5
V gene: TRBV6-5
D gene: TRBD1
clone size: once

CDR3 DNA: TGTGCCAGCAGTTCAGATGAGCGGGAGTTGGGTGAGCAGTTCTTC
CDR3 protein: CASSSDERELGEQFF
J gene: TRBJ2-1
V gene: TRBV28
D gene: TRBD2
clone size: NA

CDR3 DNA: TGTGCCAGCAGTAAGACAGGGGCCCCATCTGGGGCCAACGTCCTGACTTTC
CDR3 protein: CASSKTGAPSGANVLTF
J gene: TRBJ2-6
V gene: TRBV2
D gene: TRBD1
clone size: NA

CDR3 DNA: TGTGCCAGCAGAGGACAGGACAACAGGGGTGGCTACACCTTC
CDR3 protein: CASRGQDNRGGYTF
J gene: TRBJ1-2
V gene: TRBV28
D gene: TRBD1
clone size: NA

CDR3 DNA: TGTGCCAGTAGTATGGACGGGGACAGGGTTTCGAATCAGCCCCAGCATTTT
CDR3 protein: CASSMDGDRVSNQPQHF
J gene: TRBJ1-5
V gene: TRBV19
D gene: TRBD1
clone size: few

CDR3 DNA: TGTGCCAGCAGCGTTTCTAGCGGGATCACAGATACGCAGTATTTT
CDR3 protein: CASSVSSGITDTQYF
J gene: TRBJ2-3
V gene: TRBV9
D gene: TRBD2
clone size: NA

CDR3 DNA: TGTGCCTGGAGTGTTGCACAGCCATATATGAACACCGGGGAGCTGTTTTTT
CDR3 protein: CAWSVAQPYMNTGELFF
J gene: TRBJ2-2
V gene: TRBV30
D gene: NA
clone size: NA

CDR3 DNA: TGCGCCAGCAGCTTGGCCGGGGGCTATGGCTACACCTTC
CDR3 protein: CASSLAGGYGYTF
J gene: TRBJ1-2
V gene: TRBV5-1
D gene: NA
clone size: NA

CDR3 DNA: TGCGCCAGCAGCTTGGACACAGATTACGAGCAGTACTTC
CDR3 protein: CASSLDTDYEQYF
J gene: TRBJ2-7
V gene: TRBV5-1
D gene: NA
clone size: NA

CDR3 DNA: TGTGCCAGCGGACAGGGGGCACCCTACGAGCAGTACTTC
CDR3 protein: CASGQGAPYEQYF
J gene: TRBJ2-7
V gene: TRBV27
D gene: TRBD1
clone size: NA

CDR3 DNA: TGTGCCAGCAGCCAAGACGCTAGAAATACGCAGTATTTT
CDR3 protein: CASSQDARNTQYF
J gene: TRBJ2-3
V gene: TRBV4-2
D gene: NA
clone size: NA

CDR3 DNA: TGTGCCAGCAGCTCCGGGACAGGGGTGGGCTACACCTTC
CDR3 protein: CASSSGTGVGYTF
J gene: TRBJ1-2
V gene: TRBV5-4
D gene: TRBD1
clone size: NA

CDR3 DNA: TGCGCCAGCAGCTTCGTTCGAGCCGGGGAGCTGTTTTTT
CDR3 protein: CASSFVRAGELFF
J gene: TRBJ2-2
V gene: TRBV5-1
D gene: NA
clone size: NA

CDR3 DNA: TGTGCCAGCAGCTCGGACAGGTCCCGCTATGGCTACACCTTC
CDR3 protein: CASSSDRSRYGYTF
J gene: TRBJ1-2
V gene: TRBV7-9
D gene: TRBD1
clone size: NA

CDR3 DNA: TGCGCCAGCAGCCCGGTCACCCAGCTGACAGGGGCCTCTTTGAAGCAGTTCTTC
CDR3 protein: CASSPVTQLTGASLKQFF
J gene: TRBJ2-1
V gene: TRBV5-1
D gene: TRBD1
clone size: NA

CDR3 DNA: NA
CDR3 protein: CASGWASGIRIF
J gene: TRBJ2-1
V gene: TRBV4-1
D gene: NA
clone size: NA

CDR3 DNA: TGTGCCAGCAGCTTGGATGGCGGGAGGGGCTATGAGCAGTTCTTC
CDR3 protein: CASSLDGGRGYEQFF
J gene: TRBJ2-1
V gene: TRBV5-6
D gene: TRBD2
clone size: NA

CDR3 DNA: TGTGCCAGCAGCGATGGGACAGGCCGCACTGAAGCTTTCTTT
CDR3 protein: CASSDGTGRTEAFF
J gene: TRBJ1-1
V gene: TRBV5-6
D gene: TRBD1
clone size: NA

CDR3 DNA: TGCGCCAGCAGCTTCCAGGGGGCCCAAGAGACCCAGTACTTC
CDR3 protein: CASSFQGAQETQYF
J gene: TRBJ2-5
V gene: TRBV5-1
D gene: TRBD1
clone size: NA

CDR3 DNA: TGTGCCAGCAGCGTAGGAGGCGAAAGCTACGAGCAGTACTTC
CDR3 protein: CASSVGGESYEQYF
J gene: TRBJ2-7
V gene: TRBV9
D gene: NA
clone size: NA

CDR3 DNA: TGTGCCAGCAGCGACATACCCGGCACCACCTACGAGCAGTACTTC
CDR3 protein: CASSDIPGTTYEQYF
J gene: TRBJ2-7
V gene: TRBV7-8
D gene: NA
clone size: NA

CDR3 DNA: TGTGCCAGCAGCCCCGGACAGGGCACGGGCACCGGGGAGCTGTTTTTT
CDR3 protein: CASSPGQGTGTGELFF
J gene: TRBJ2-2
V gene: TRBV9
D gene: TRBD1
clone size: NA

CDR3 DNA: TGTGCCAGCAGTATCGGGACAGGGGGAGGGGAAAAACTGTTTTTT
CDR3 protein: CASSIGTGGGEKLFF
J gene: TRBJ1-4
V gene: TRBV6-5
D gene: TRBD1
clone size: NA

CDR3 DNA: TGTGCCAGCAGCAAGATTTGGCTAGGGGGCCCAAGCGGCTACACCTTC
CDR3 protein: CASSKIWLGGPSGYTF
J gene: TRBJ1-2
V gene: TRBV21-1
D gene: NA
clone size: once

CDR3 DNA: TGTGCCAGCAGTTACAACCTGGACTACTCCTACGAGCAGTACTTC
CDR3 protein: CASSYNLDYSYEQYF
J gene: TRBJ2-7
V gene: TRBV6-2/TRBV6-3
D gene: NA
clone size: NA

CDR3 DNA: TGTGCCAGCAGTGAAGCCGGCGGGGGCATTGGAAACACCATATATTTT
CDR3 protein: CASSEAGGGIGNTIYF
J gene: TRBJ1-3
V gene: TRBV6-1
D gene: NA
clone size: NA

CDR3 DNA: TGTGCCAGCAGCCTCGCAGATACGCAGTATTTT
CDR3 protein: CASSLADTQYF
J gene: TRBJ2-3
V gene: TRBV14
D gene: NA
clone size: once

CDR3 DNA: TGTGCCAGCAGTGGGGACCCGGGACTAGCGGGGCGCTACGAGCAGTACTTC
CDR3 protein: CASSGDPGLAGRYEQYF
J gene: TRBJ2-7
V gene: TRBV6-4
D gene: TRBD2
clone size: once

CDR3 DNA: TGCGCCAGCAGCTTGGTTTCCGGGACAGTGAACACTGAAGCTTTCTTT
CDR3 protein: CASSLVSGTVNTEAFF
J gene: TRBJ1-1
V gene: TRBV5-1
D gene: TRBD1
clone size: NA

CDR3 DNA: TGTGCCAGCAGCCGAACAGGGAGGGAGCTGTTTTTT
CDR3 protein: CASSRTGRELFF
J gene: TRBJ2-2
V gene: TRBV7-2
D gene: NA
clone size: NA

CDR3 DNA: TGTGCCAGCAGCCAAGGCTTAGCAGATGAGCAGTTCTTC
CDR3 protein: CASSQGLADEQFF
J gene: TRBJ2-1
V gene: TRBV3-1/TRBV3-2
D gene: NA
clone size: NA

CDR3 DNA: TGTGCCAGCAGCCAAGTTAGTGTATTTACTAATGAAAAACTGTTTTTT
CDR3 protein: CASSQVSVFTNEKLFF
J gene: TRBJ1-4
V gene: TRBV4-2
D gene: NA
clone size: NA

CDR3 DNA: TGTGCCAGCAGCGTCGGAGGTTCCACGCAGTATTTT
CDR3 protein: CASSVGGSTQYF
J gene: TRBJ2-3
V gene: TRBV7-9
D gene: NA
clone size: NA

CDR3 DNA: TGTGCCAGCTCAACACGACAGGAGGACTACACCTTC
CDR3 protein: CASSTRQEDYTF
J gene: TRBJ1-2
V gene: TRBV18
D gene: NA
clone size: NA

CDR3 DNA: TGTGCCAGCAGCTCCGGGACTAGCGGGGGAGGGGGTACGCAGTATTTT
CDR3 protein: CASSSGTSGGGGTQYF
J gene: TRBJ2-3
V gene: TRBV7-9
D gene: TRBD2
clone size: NA

CDR3 DNA: TGTGCCAGCAGCGAAATTAGCGGGGGGTACGCAGATACGCAGTATTTT
CDR3 protein: CASSEISGGYADTQYF
J gene: TRBJ2-3
V gene: TRBV7-6
D gene: TRBD2
clone size: NA

CDR3 DNA: TGTGCCAGCAGTGCCCGACAGGGGATGGAGGGAAACACCATATATTTT
CDR3 protein: CASSARQGMEGNTIYF
J gene: TRBJ1-3
V gene: TRBV25-1
D gene: TRBD1
clone size: NA

CDR3 DNA: TGTGCCAGCAGCTTGAGGACAGTTATGAACACTGAAGCTTTCTTT
CDR3 protein: CASSLRTVMNTEAFF
J gene: TRBJ1-1
V gene: TRBV5-6
D gene: NA
clone size: NA

CDR3 DNA: TGTGCCAGCAGCCTCCCCGGGGGGGGATTAAACACCGGGGAGCTGTTTTTT
CDR3 protein: CASSLPGGGLNTGELFF
J gene: TRBJ2-2
V gene: TRBV11-3
D gene: TRBD2
clone size: few